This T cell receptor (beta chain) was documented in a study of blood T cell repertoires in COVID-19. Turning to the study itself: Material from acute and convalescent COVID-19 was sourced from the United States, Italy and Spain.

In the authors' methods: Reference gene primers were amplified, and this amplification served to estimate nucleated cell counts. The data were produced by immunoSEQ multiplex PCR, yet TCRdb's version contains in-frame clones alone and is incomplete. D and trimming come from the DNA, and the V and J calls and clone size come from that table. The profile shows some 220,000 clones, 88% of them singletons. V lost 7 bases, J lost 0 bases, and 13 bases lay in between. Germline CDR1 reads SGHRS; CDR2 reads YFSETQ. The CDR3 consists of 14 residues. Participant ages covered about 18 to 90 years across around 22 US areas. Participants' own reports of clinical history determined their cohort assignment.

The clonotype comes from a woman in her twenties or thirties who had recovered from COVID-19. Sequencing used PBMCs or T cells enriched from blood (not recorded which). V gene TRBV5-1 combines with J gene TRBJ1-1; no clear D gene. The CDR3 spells CASGLTPLNTEAFF. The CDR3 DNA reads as TGCGCCAGCGGGTTGACACCTCTGAACACTGAAGCTTTCTTT. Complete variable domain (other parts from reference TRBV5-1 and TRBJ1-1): KAGVTQTPRYLIKTRGQQVTLSCSPISGHRSVSWYQQTPGQGLQFLFEYFSETQRNKGNFPGRFSGRQFSNSRSEMNVSTLELGDSALYLCASGLTPLNTEAFFGQGTRLTVV.